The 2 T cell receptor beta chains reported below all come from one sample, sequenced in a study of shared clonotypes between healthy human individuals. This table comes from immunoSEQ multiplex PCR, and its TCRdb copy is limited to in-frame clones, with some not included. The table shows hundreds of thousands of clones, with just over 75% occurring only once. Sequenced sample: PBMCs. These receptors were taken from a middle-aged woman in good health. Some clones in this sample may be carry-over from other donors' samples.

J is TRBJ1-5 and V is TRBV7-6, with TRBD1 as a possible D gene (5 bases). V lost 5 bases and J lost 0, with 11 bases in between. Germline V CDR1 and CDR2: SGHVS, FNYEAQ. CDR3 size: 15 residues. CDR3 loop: CASSQGLNSNQPQHF. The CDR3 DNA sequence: TGTGCCAGCAGCCAGGGACTGAATAGCAATCAGCCCCAGCATTTT.

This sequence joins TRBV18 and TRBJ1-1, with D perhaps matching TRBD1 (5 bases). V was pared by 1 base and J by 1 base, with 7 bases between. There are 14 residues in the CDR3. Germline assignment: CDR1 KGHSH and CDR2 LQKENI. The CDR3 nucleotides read TGTGCCAGCTCACCACTCGGGGGGAACACTGAAGCTTTCTTT. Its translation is CASSPLGGNTEAFF.